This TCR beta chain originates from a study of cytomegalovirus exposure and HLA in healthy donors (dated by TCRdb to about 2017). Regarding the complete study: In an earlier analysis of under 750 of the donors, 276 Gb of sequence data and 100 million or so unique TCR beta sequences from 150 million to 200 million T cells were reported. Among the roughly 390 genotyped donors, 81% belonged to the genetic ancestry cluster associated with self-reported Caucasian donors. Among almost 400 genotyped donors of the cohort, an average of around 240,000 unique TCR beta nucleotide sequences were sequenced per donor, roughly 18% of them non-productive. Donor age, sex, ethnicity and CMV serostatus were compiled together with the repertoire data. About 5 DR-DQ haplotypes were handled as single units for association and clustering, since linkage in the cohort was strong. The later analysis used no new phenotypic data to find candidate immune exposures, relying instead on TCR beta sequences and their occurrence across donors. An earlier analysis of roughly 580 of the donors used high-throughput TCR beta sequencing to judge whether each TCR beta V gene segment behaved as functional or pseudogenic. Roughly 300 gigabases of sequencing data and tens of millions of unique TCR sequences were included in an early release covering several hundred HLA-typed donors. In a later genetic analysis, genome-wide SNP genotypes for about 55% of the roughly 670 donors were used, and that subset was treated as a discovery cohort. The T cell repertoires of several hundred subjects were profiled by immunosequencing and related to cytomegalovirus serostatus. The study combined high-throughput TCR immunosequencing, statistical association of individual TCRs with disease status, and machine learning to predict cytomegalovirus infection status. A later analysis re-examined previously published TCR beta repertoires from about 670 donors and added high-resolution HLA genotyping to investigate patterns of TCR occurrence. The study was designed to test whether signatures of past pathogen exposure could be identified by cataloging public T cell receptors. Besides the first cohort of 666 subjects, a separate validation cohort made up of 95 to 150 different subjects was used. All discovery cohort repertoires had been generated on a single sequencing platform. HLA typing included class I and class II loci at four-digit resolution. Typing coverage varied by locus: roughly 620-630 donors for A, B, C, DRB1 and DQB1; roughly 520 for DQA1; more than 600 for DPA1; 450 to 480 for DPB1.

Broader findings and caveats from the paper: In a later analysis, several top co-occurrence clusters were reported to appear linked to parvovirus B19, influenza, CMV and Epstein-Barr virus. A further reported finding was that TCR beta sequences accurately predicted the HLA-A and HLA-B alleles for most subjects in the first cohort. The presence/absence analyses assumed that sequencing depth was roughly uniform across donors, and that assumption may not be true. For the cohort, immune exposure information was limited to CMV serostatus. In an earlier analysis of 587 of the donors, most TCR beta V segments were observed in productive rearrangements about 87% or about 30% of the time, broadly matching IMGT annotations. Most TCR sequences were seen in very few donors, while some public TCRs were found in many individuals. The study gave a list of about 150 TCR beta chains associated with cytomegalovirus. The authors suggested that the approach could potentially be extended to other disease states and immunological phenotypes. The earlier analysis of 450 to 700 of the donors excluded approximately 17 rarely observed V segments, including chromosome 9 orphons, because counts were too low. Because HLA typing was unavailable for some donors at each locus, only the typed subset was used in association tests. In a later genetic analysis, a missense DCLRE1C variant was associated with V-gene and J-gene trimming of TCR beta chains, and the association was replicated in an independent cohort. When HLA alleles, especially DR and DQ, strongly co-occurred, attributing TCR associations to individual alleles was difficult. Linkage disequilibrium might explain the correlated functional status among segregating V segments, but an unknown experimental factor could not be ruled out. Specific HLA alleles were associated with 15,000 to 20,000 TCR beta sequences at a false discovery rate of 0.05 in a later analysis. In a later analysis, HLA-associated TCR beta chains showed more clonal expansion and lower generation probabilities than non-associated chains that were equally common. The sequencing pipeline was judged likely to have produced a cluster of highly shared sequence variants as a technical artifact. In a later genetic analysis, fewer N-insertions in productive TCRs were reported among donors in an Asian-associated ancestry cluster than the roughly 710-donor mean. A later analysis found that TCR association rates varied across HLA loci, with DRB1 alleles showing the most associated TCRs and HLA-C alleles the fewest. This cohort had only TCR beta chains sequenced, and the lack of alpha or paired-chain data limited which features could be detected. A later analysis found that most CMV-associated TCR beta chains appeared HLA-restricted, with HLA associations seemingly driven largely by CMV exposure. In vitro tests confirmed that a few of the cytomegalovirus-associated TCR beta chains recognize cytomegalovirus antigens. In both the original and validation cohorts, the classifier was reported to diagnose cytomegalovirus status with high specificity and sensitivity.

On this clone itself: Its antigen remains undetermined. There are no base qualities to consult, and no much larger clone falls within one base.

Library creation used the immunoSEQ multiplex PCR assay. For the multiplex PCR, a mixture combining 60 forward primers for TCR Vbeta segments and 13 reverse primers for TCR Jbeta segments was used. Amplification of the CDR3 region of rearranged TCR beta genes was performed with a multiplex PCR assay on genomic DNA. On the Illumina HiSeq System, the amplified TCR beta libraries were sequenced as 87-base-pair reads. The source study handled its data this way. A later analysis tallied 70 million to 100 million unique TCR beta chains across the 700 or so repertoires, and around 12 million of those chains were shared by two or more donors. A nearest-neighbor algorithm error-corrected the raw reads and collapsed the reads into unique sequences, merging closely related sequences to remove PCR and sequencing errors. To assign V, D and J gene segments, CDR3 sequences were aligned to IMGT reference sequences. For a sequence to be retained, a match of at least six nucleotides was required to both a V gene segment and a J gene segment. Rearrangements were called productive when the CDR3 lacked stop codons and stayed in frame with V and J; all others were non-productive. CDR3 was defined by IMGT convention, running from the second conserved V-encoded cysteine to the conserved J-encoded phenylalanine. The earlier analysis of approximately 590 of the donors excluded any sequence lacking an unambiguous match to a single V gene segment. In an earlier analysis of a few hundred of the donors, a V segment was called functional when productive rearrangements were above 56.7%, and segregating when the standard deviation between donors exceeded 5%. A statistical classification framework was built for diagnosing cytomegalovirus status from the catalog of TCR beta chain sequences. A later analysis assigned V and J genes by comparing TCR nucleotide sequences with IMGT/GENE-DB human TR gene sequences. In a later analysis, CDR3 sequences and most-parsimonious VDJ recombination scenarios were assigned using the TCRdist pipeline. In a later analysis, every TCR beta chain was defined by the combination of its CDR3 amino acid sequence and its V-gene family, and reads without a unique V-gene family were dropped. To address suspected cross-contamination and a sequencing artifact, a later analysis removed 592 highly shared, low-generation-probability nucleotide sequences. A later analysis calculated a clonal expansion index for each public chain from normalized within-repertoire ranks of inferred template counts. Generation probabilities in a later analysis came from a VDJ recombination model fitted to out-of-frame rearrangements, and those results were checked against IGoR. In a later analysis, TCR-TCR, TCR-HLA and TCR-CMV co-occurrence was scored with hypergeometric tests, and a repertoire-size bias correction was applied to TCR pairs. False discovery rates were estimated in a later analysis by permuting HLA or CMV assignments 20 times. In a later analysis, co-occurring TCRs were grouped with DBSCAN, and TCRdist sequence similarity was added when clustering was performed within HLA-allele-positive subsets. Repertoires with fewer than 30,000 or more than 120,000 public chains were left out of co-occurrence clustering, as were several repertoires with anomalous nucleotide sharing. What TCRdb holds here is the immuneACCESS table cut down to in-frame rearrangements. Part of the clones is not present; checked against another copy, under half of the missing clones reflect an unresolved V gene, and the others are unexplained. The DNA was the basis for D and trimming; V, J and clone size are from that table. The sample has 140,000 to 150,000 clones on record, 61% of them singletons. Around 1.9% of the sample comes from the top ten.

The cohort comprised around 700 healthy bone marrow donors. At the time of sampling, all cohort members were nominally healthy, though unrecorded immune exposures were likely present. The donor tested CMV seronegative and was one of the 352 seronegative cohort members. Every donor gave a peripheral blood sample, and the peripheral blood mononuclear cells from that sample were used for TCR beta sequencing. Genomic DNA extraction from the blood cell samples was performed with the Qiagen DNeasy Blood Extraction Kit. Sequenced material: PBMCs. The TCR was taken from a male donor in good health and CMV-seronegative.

CDR3 loop: CASSLVTGSGYTF. DNA sequence: TGTGCCAGCAGCTTAGTTACAGGATCGGGCTACACCTTC. The chain links TRBV7-9 with TRBJ1-2; TRBD1 could be the D gene, as 5 bases match. The germline V gene (reference sequence) gives CDR1 as SEHNR and CDR2 as FQNEAQ. Its CDR3 holds 13 amino acids, cysteine through phenylalanine. The CDR3 DNA has 39 bases and is translated from base 1. V is cut by 1 base and J by 8 bases, and the space between the germline ends is 11 bases.